The T cell receptor beta chain under discussion was sequenced for a study of blood T cell repertoires in COVID-19 (dated by TCRdb to the early 2020s). About the full investigation: Samples from collaborators originated in the United States, Italy and Spain and spanned both the acute and convalescent phases of COVID-19. The material from the prospective study consisted of cDNA or gDNA derived from T cells, B-cell-depleted T cells, or PBMCs. Deeply sampled blood TCRbeta repertoires from subjects exposed to, actively infected with, or recovered from COVID-19 were included in the dataset. A freely available public database, intended as a resource for researchers studying the immune response to SARS-CoV-2, is where the repertoires were released. Samples were obtained from the ongoing ImmuneRACE study (first 160 participants) and from approximately 1,200 subjects provided by 6 global collaborators. Sample metadata almost always included a de-identified subject ID, COVID-19 status, age in years and sex. HLA class I and class II types, where available, came from metadata supplied by the sample provider rather than from assay-based typing. Results the study describes overall, beyond this receptor: The amount of clinical and demographic metadata varied by source and participant and was provided uncurated.

In the prospective study, participants were about 18 to 95 years old, resided in fewer than 25 geographic areas of the United States, and were enrolled through a virtual design. In the prospective study, participants were assigned to cohorts based on the clinical history participants reported in a screening survey and a study questionnaire. Recovered participants in ImmuneRACE Cohort 3 were defined by two consecutive negative NP/OP PCR tests, clearance by a healthcare professional, or resolution of symptoms. Mobile phlebotomists in the prospective study collected whole blood, serum and a nasopharyngeal or oropharyngeal swab from every participant. Participants in the prospective study had the option to provide additional blood draws and questionnaires over an approximately 2-month period. Before DNA extraction, blood samples from the prospective study were shipped at room temperature or frozen.

This clone was recorded once. What this receptor recognizes is not known. Per-nucleotide qualities are absent, and no much larger clonotype sits a single base away. TCRbeta CDR3 regions were amplified from genomic DNA by means of the immunoSEQ Assay, a bias-controlled multiplex PCR. The original methods were these. Nucleated cell counts per sample were estimated from amplification of reference gene primers within the assay. To quantify the absolute abundance of each unique TCRbeta CDR3 rearrangement, sequence reads were collapsed and filtered. Productive Simpson clonality was computed per sample as the square root of Simpson's diversity index over productive rearrangements. Entries here come from immuneACCESS through TCRdb and include only in-frame sequences with V and J called. Some clones fail to appear in such tables; in the studies checked, an unresolved V gene covers under half of the shortfall, and the cause of the remainder is unknown. That table supplies the V and J calls and clone size; D and trimming were determined from the DNA. In this sample the table shows 200,000 to 300,000 clones, roughly 89% of which occur a single time. The ten largest clones represent approximately 4.1% of the sample.

After removal of 3 bases from V and 4 bases from J, the junction retains 7 bases not matched to a gene. CDR1 and CDR2 were assigned from the germline V gene (reference sequence) as LNHDA and SQIVND. From its cysteine to its phenylalanine, the CDR3 spans 15 amino acids. The entry retains the CDR3 DNA only, 45 bases that are in frame from base 1. The TCR originated in a woman aged 25-40 years who had recovered from COVID-19. The rearranged segments are TRBV19 and TRBJ2-3, with 7 bases in between that match TRBD1. Material: PBMCs or T cells enriched from blood (not recorded which). The encoded CDR3 is CASSIDREGADTQYF. The DNA sequence is as follows: TGTGCCAGTAGTATCGACAGGGAAGGTGCAGATACGCAGTATTTT.